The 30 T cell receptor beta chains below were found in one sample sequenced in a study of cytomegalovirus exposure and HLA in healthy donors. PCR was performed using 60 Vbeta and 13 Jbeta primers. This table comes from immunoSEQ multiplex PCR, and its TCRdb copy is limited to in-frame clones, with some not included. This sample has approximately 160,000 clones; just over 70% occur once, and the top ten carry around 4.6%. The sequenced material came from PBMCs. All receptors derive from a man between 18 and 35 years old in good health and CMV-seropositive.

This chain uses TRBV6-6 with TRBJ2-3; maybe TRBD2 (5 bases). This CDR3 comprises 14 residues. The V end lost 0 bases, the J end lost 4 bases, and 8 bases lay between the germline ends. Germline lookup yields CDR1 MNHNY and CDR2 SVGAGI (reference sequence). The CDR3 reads CASSYSKGADTQYF. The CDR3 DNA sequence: TGTGCCAGCAGTTACTCGAAGGGAGCAGATACGCAGTATTTT.

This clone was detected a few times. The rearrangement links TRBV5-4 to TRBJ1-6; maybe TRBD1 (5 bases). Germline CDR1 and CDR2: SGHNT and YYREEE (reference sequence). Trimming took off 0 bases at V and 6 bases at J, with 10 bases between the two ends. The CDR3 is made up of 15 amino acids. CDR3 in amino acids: CASSLERTTNSPLHF. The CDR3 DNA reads TGTGCCAGCAGCTTGGAGAGGACAACTAATTCACCCCTCCACTTT.

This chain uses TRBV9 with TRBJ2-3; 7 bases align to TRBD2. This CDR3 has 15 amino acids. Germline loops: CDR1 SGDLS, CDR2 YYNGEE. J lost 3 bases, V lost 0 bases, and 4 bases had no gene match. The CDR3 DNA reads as TGTGCCAGCAGCGTAGAAGCGGGACGAACAGATACGCAGTATTTT. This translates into CASSVEAGRTDTQYF.

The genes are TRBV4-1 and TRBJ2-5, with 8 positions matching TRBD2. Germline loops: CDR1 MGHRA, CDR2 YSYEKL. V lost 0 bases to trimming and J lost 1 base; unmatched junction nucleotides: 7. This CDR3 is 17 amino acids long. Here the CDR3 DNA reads TGCGCCAGCAGCCAAGAAGGTCGCGGGGGGACCCAAGAGACCCAGTACTTC. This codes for CASSQEGRGGTQETQYF.

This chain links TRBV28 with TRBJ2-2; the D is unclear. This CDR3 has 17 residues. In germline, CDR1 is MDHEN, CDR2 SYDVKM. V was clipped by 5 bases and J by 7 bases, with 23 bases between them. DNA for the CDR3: TGTGCCAGCAGTACACCCAAGGTGGCGGATTTTAGCGGGGAGCTGTTTTTT. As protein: CASSTPKVADFSGELFF.

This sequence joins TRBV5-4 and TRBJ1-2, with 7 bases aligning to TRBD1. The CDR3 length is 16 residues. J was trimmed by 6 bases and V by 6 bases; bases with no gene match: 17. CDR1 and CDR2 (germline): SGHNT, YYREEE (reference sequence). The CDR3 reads CASTLPGGQTGDGYTF. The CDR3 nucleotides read TGTGCCAGCACCCTTCCAGGGGGACAGACGGGGGATGGCTACACCTTC.

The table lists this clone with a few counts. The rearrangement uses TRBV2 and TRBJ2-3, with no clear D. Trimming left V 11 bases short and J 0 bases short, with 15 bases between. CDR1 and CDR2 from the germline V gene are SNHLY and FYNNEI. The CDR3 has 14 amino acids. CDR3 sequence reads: CAQDLAASTDTQYF. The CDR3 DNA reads TGTGCCCAAGATTTGGCGGCTAGCACAGATACGCAGTATTTT.

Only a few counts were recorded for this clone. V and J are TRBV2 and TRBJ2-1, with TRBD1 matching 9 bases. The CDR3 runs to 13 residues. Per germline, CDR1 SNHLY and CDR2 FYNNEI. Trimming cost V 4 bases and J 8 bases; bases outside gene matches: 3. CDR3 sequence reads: CASSGDRDHEQFF. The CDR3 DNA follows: TGTGCCAGCAGTGGGGACAGGGACCATGAGCAGTTCTTC.

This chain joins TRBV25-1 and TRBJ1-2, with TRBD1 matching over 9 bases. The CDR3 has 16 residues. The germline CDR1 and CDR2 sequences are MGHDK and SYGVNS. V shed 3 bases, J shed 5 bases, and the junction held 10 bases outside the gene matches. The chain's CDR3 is CASSDDGTGLKYGYTF. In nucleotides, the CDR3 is TGTGCCAGCAGTGATGACGGGACAGGGTTAAAGTATGGCTACACCTTC.

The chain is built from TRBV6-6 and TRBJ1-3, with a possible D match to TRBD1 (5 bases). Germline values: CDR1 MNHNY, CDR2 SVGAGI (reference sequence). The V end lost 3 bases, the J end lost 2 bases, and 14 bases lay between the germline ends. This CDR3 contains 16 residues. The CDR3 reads CASSYSSTEAGNTIYF. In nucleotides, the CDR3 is TGTGCCAGCAGTTATTCGTCGACAGAGGCTGGAAACACCATATATTTT.

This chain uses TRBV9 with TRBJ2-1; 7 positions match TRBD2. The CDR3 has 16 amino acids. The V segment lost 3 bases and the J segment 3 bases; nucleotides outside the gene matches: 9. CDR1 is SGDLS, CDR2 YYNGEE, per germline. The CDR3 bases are TGTGCCAGCAGCGAGCCCCGGGAGGATTTCTACAATGAGCAGTTCTTC. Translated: CASSEPREDFYNEQFF.

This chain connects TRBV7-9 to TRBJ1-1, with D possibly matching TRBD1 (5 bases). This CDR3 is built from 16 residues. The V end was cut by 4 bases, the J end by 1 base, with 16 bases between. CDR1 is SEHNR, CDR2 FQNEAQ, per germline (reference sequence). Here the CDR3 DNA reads TGTGCCAGCAGCTCTCCGGGGGGGAGGGGGAACACTGAAGCTTTCTTT. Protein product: CASSSPGGRGNTEAFF.

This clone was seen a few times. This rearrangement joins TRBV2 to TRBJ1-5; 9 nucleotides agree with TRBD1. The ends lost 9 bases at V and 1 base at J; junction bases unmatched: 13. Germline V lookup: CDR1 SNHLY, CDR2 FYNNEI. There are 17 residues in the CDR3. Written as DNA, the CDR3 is TGTGCCAGTCGGGGGACAGGGTTTATCGGGAGCAATCAGCCCCAGCATTTT. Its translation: CASRGTGFIGSNQPQHF. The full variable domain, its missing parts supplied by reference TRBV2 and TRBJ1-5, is EPEVTQTPSHQVTQMGQEVILRCVPISNHLYFYWYRQILGQKVEFLVSFYNNEISEKSEIFDDQFSVERPDGSNFTLKIRSTKLEDSAMYFCASRGTGFIGSNQPQHFGDGTRLSIL.

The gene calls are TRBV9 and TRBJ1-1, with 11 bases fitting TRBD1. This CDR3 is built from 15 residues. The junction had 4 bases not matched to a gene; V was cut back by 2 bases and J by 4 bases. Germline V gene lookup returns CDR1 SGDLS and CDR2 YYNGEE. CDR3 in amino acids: CASSVGTGGGTEAFF. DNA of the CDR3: TGTGCCAGCAGCGTCGGGACAGGGGGAGGCACTGAAGCTTTCTTT.

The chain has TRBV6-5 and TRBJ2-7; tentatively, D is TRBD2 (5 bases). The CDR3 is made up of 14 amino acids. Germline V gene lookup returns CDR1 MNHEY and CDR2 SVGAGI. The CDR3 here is CAGSPQASPGEQYV. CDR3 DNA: TGTGCCGGCAGCCCCCAGGCTTCACCGGGGGAGCAGTACGTC.

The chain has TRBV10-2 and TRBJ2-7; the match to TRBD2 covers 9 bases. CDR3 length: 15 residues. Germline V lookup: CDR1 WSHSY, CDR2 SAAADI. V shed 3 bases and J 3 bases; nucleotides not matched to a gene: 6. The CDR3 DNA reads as TGCGCCAGCAGTGAACCGGCTAGCGGGAACTACGAGCAGTACGTC. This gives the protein CASSEPASGNYEQYV.

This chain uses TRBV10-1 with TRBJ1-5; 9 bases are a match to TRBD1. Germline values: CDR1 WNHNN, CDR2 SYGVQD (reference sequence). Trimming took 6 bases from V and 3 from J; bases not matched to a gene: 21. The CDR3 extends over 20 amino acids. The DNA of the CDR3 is TGCGCCAGCAGAGAGCAGGGGACAGGGAGGTTTAAGGTTTACAATCAGCCCCAGCATTTT. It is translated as CASREQGTGRFKVYNQPQHF.

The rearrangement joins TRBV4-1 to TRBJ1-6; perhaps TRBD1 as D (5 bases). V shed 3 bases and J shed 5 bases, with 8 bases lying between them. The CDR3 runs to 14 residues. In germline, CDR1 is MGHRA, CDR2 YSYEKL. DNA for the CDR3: TGCGCCAGCAGCCAGGGACTTAATAATTCACCCCTCCACTTT. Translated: CASSQGLNNSPLHF.

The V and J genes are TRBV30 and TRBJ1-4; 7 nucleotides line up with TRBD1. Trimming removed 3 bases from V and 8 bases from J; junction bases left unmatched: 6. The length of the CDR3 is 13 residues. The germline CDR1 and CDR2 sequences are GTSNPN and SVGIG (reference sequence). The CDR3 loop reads CAWRDRVREKLFF. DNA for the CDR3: TGTGCCTGGAGAGACAGGGTGAGAGAAAAACTGTTTTTT.

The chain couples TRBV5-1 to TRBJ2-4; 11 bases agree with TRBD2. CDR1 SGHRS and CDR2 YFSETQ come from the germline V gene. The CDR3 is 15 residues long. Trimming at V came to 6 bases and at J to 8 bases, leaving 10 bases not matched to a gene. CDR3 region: CASNRLAGTTDIQYF. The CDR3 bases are TGCGCCAGCAACAGACTAGCGGGGACCACGGACATTCAGTACTTC.

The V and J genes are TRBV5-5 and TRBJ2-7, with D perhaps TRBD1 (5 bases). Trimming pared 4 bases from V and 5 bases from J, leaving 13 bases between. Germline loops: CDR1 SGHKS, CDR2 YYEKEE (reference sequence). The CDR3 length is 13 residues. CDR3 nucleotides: TGTGCCAGCAGCAAAGACTCAGGGAACGAGCAGTACGTC. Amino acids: CASSKDSGNEQYV.

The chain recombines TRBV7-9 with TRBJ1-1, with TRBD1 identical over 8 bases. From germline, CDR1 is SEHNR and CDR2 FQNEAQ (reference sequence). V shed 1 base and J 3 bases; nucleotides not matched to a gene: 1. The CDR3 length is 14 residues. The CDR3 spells CASSLGTGHTEAFF. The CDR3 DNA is TGTGCCAGCAGCTTAGGGACAGGGCACACTGAAGCTTTCTTT.

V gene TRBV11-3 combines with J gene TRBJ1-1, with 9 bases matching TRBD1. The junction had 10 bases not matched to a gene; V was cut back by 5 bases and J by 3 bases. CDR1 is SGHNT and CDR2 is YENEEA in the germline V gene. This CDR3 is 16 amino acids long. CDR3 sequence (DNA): TGTGCCAGCAGCCCGGACAGGGGCGGTGGGTACACTGAAGCTTTCTTT. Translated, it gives CASSPDRGGGYTEAFF.

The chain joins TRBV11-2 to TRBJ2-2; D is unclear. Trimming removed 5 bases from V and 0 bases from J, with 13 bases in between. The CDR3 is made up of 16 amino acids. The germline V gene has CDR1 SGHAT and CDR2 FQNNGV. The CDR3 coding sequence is TGTGCCAGCAGCCCATCGGTCGTAGCGAACACCGGGGAGCTGTTTTTT. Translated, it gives CASSPSVVANTGELFF.

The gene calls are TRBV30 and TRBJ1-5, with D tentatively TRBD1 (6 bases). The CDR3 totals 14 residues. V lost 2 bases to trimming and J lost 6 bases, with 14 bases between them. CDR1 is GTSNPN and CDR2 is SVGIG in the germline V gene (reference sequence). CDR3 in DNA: TGTGCCTGGAGTCTAGGGGGTACCGGTCAGCCCCAGCATTTT. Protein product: CAWSLGGTGQPQHF.

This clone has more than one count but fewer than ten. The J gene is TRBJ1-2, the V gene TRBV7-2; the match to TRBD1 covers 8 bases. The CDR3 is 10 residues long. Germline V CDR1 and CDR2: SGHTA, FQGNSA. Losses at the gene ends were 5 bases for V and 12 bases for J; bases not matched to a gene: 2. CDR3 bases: TGTGCCAGCAGCAAGACAGGGGACACCTTC. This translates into CASSKTGDTF.

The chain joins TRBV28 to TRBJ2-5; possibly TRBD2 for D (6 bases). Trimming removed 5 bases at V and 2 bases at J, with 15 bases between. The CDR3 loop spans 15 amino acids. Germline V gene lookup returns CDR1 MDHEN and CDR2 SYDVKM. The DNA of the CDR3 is TGTGCCAGCAGTCCCCAGACGGGGGTTCAAGAGACCCAGTACTTC. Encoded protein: CASSPQTGVQETQYF.

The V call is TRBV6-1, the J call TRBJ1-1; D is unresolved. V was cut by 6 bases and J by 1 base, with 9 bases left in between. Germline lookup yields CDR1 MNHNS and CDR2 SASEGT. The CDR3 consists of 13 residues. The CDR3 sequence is CASRRVGNTEAFF. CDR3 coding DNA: TGTGCCAGCAGGAGGGTAGGGAACACTGAAGCTTTCTTT.

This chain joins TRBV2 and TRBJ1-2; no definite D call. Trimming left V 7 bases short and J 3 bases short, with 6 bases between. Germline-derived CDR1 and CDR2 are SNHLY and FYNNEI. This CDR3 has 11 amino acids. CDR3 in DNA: TGTGCCAGCAAACTGGACTATGGCTACACCTTC. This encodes CASKLDYGYTF.

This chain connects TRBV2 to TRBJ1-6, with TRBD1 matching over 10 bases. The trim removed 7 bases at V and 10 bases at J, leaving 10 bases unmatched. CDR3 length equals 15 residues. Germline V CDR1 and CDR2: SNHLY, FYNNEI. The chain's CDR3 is CASTRRTGGDSPLHF. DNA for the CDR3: TGTGCCAGCACGAGGCGGACAGGGGGTGACTCACCCCTCCACTTT.